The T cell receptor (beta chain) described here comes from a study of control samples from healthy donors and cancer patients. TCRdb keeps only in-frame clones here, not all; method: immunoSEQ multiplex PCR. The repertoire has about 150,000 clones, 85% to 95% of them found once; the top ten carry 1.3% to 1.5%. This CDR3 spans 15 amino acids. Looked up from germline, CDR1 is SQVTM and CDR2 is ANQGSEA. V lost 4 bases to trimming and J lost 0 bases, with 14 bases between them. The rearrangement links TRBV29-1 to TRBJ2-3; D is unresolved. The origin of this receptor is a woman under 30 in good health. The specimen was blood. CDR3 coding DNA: TGCAGCGTTGTAGGTGGTACCGCTAGCACAGATACGCAGTATTTT. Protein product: CSVVGGTASTDTQYF.